This TCR beta chain was sequenced during a study of T cell responses to AZD1222 COVID-19 vaccine. Study-level findings and limits: The span of vaccine-associated CD4 TCRs extended across spike, with dominance at 160-218 and 743-854.

Profiled with immunoSEQ multiplex PCR; TCRdb holds only in-frame clones, not every one. This table holds 90,000 to 95,000 clones, approximately 90% found once. On this clone itself: Antigen: not known.

The CDR3 covers 15 residues. Germline CDR1 and CDR2: MNHEY and SVGAGI. With 6 bases clipped from V and 8 bases from J, the junction kept 11 bases outside the gene matches. This TCR derives from an adult in good health. Sequenced material: peripheral blood, taken on day 0 of AZD1222 vaccination. The rearrangement links TRBV6-5 to TRBJ1-2; 11 bases line up with TRBD1. The DNA of the CDR3 is TGTGCCAGCAGACCCGGGACAGGGGGTTTCGTGGGCTACACCTTC. It encodes CASRPGTGGFVGYTF.